This T cell receptor beta chain comes out of a study of cytomegalovirus exposure and HLA in healthy donors. There are a few counts of this clone. Trimming stripped 0 bases from V and 2 bases from J, with 9 bases between. In germline, CDR1 is SGDLS, CDR2 YYNGEE. This CDR3 spans 14 amino acids. Vbeta (60) and Jbeta (13) primers were used in the PCR. Generated by immunoSEQ multiplex PCR, the TCRdb table keeps only in-frame clones and is missing some. The table has over 150,000 clones, 80% to 90% seen once. This rearrangement joins TRBV9 to TRBJ2-7; TRBD1 might be the D (5 bases). The receptor was derived from a woman aged 25 to 39 in good health and CMV-seropositive. The specimen was PBMCs. Here the CDR3 reads CASSVGQRTYEQYF. For the CDR3, the DNA is TGTGCCAGCAGCGTAGGACAGAGGACCTACGAGCAGTACTTC.